A single sample is the source of the 22 T cell receptor beta chains below, sequenced in a study of blood T cell repertoires in COVID-19. Profiled with immunoSEQ multiplex PCR; TCRdb holds only in-frame clones, not every one. In the table there are 250,000 to 300,000 clones, over 70% of which are singletons. The sequenced sample was peripheral blood. The receptors come from a woman aged 70-85 years with COVID-19, enrolled during active disease.

This clone occurred once. This rearrangement joins TRBV6-5 to TRBJ1-5; D uncertain. The CDR3 is 13 amino acids. V lost 2 bases, J lost 3 bases, and 5 bases lay in between. The germline CDR1 and CDR2 sequences are MNHEY and SVGAGI. CDR3 residues: CASSYTDNQPQHF. The CDR3 DNA sequence: TGTGCCAGCAGTTACACAGACAATCAGCCCCAGCATTTT.

This chain connects TRBV28 to TRBJ2-7, with 9 bases identical to TRBD2. This CDR3 is built from 14 residues. Germline loops: CDR1 MDHEN, CDR2 SYDVKM. J gave up 6 bases and V 6 bases, and 9 bases lay outside the gene matches. This chain's CDR3 is CASRAAGGTREQYF. DNA for the CDR3: TGTGCCAGCAGGGCGGCGGGGGGGACCCGCGAGCAGTACTTC.

The V call is TRBV7-6, the J call TRBJ2-7; 15 nucleotides match TRBD2. Looked up from germline, CDR1 is SGHVS and CDR2 is FNYEAQ. The CDR3 sequence is 18 residues long. After removal of 1 base from V and 5 bases from J, the junction contained 9 bases not matched to a gene. The CDR3 reads CASSLVRTSGRAMDEQYF. CDR3 in DNA: TGTGCCAGCAGCTTAGTGCGGACTAGCGGGAGGGCCATGGACGAGCAGTACTTC.

The chain is built from TRBV5-6 and TRBJ2-7, with D unclear. The CDR3 runs to 14 residues. Germline V CDR1 and CDR2: SGHDT, YYEEEE. Trimming took off 2 bases at V and 2 bases at J, with 11 bases between the two ends. For the CDR3, the DNA is TGTGCCAGCAGCTTCATCGCAGAGGCCTACGAGCAGTACTTC. Amino acid sequence: CASSFIAEAYEQYF.

This chain links TRBV5-1 with TRBJ2-7; TRBD2 matches at 15 bases. The CDR3 sequence is 19 residues long. CDR1 and CDR2 from the germline V gene are SGHRS and YFSETQ. Trimming at V came to 3 bases and at J to 5 bases, leaving 15 bases not matched to a gene. CDR3 sequence reads: CASSSTPGLAGGLPHEQYF. The CDR3 DNA reads as TGCGCCAGCAGCTCAACTCCGGGACTAGCGGGAGGTCTTCCCCACGAGCAGTACTTC.

This sequence joins TRBV6-5 and TRBJ2-1, with D possibly matching TRBD2 (6 bases). Germline CDR1 and CDR2: MNHEY and SVGAGI. The CDR3 length is 15 residues. Trimming took 6 bases from V and 0 from J, leaving 12 bases between them. CDR3 region: CASRGTLSSYNEQFF. CDR3 nucleotide sequence: TGTGCCAGCAGAGGGACTTTGAGCTCCTACAATGAGCAGTTCTTC.

The gene calls are TRBV10-3 and TRBJ2-7, with D perhaps TRBD2 (5 bases). V lost 4 bases, J lost 0 bases, and 13 bases lay in between. The germline CDR1 and CDR2 sequences are ENHRY and SYGVKD. The CDR3 sequence is 15 residues long. In DNA, the CDR3 is TGTGCCATCAGTGTCGGGGAGAAGGTCTCCTACGAGCAGTACTTC. Translated, it gives CAISVGEKVSYEQYF.

The chain carries TRBV6-6 and TRBJ2-7; possibly TRBD1 for D (6 bases). V gave up 7 bases and J gave up 2 bases, with 15 bases separating them. The V gene's germline CDR1 is MNHNY and CDR2 SVGAGI (reference sequence). The CDR3 loop spans 14 amino acids. The DNA of the CDR3 is TGTGCCAGCAATAAACAGGGCGAAGCCTACGAGCAGTACTTC. It is translated as CASNKQGEAYEQYF.

The rearrangement uses TRBV28 and TRBJ2-6; D is perhaps TRBD2 (6 bases). Trimming pared 5 bases from V and 4 bases from J, leaving 21 bases between. Germline CDR1 reads MDHEN; CDR2 reads SYDVKM. The CDR3 spans 18 residues. In nucleotides, the CDR3 is TGTGCCAGCAGTATAGGAGGGGCTCCCCTGGGGGGGGCCAACGTCCTGACTTTC. Encoded protein: CASSIGGAPLGGANVLTF.

This chain links TRBV2 with TRBJ2-7; 11 bases map to TRBD2. The ends lost 5 bases at V and 5 bases at J; junction bases unmatched: 5. The CDR3 is 14 residues long. Germline CDR1 SNHLY, CDR2 FYNNEI. The CDR3 DNA reads as TGTGCCAGCAGTCTAGCGGGAGGTTCCCACGAGCAGTACTTC. Protein: CASSLAGGSHEQYF.

The chain joins TRBV6-2 or TRBV6-3 to TRBJ2-1; 10 bases are a match to TRBD2. The germline V gene has CDR1 MNHEY and CDR2 SVGEGT. The CDR3 loop spans 16 amino acids. Trimming cost V 4 bases and J 9 bases; bases outside gene matches: 12. The CDR3 nucleotides read TGTGCCAGCAGTTTATTGCTAGCGGGAGTTTGGAGTGAGCAGTTCTTC. Its translation is CASSLLLAGVWSEQFF.

This clone was seen once. V usage is TRBV18 and J usage is TRBJ2-2, with TRBD2 matching over 9 bases. V shed 3 bases, J shed 4 bases, and the junction held 6 bases outside the gene matches. This CDR3 comprises 16 residues. Germline CDR1 KGHSH, CDR2 LQKENI. This CDR3 is CASSPSAGGPTGELFF. DNA of the CDR3: TGTGCCAGCTCACCCTCTGCGGGAGGGCCCACCGGGGAGCTGTTTTTT. Supplemented by reference TRBV18 and TRBJ2-2, the full variable domain reads NAGVMQNPRHLVRRRGQEARLRCSPMKGHSHVYWYRQLPEEGLKFMVYLQKENIIDESGMPKERFSAEFPKEGPSILRIQQVVRGDSAAYFCASSPSAGGPTGELFFGEGSRLTVL.

V and J are TRBV18 and TRBJ2-7, with TRBD2 identical over 7 bases. CDR3 length: 14 amino acids. The germline CDR1 and CDR2 sequences are KGHSH and LQKENI. Unmatched junction bases numbered 8, after V lost 3 bases and J lost 6 bases. In DNA, the CDR3 is TGTGCCAGCTCACCCCTTGATATAGCGGGCGAGCAGTACTTC. Translating gives CASSPLDIAGEQYF.

This clone was recorded once. CDR3 protein: CASSLGLGTGGLYEQYF. The CDR3 DNA reads as TGCGCCAGCAGCTTGGGTTTGGGGACAGGGGGTTTATACGAGCAGTACTTC. The V call is TRBV5-1, the J call TRBJ2-7; 11 bases are a match to TRBD1. V gave up 0 bases and J gave up 4 bases; unmatched junction bases: 9. CDR3 length: 17 amino acids. Germline lookup yields CDR1 SGHRS and CDR2 YFSETQ.

This chain connects TRBV28 to TRBJ2-1; D gene unclear. Germline values: CDR1 MDHEN, CDR2 SYDVKM. This CDR3 contains 11 residues. V was pared by 4 bases and J by 10 bases, with 8 bases between. The CDR3, as DNA: TGTGCCAGCAGTTCTAGGCCAGAGCAGTTCTTC. Its translation is CASSSRPEQFF.

The V call is TRBV5-4, the J call TRBJ2-2, with 10 bases lining up with TRBD1. The CDR3 covers 15 residues. The J segment lost 6 bases and the V segment lost 4 bases, leaving 6 bases of the junction unmatched. Per germline, CDR1 SGHNT and CDR2 YYREEE (reference sequence). For the CDR3, the DNA is TGTGCCAGCAGCGGGGACAGGGGTGGCTCCGGGGAGCTGTTTTTT. Its protein product is CASSGDRGGSGELFF.

The rearrangement links TRBV30 to TRBJ1-1, with D perhaps TRBD1 (5 bases). With 2 bases removed from V and 5 bases from J, the gap between germline ends came to 15 bases. Germline V gene sequence: CDR1 GTSNPN, CDR2 SVGIG (reference sequence). There are 14 residues in the CDR3. The CDR3 loop reads CAWSPTWRGTEAFF. The CDR3 region has the DNA TGTGCCTGGAGTCCAACCTGGAGGGGAACTGAAGCTTTCTTT.

This clone was seen more than once but under ten times. The chain is built from TRBV6-1 and TRBJ2-7; 10 bases align to TRBD1. The CDR3 length is 16 residues. The V gene's germline CDR1 is MNHNS and CDR2 SASEGT. The V segment lost 0 bases and the J segment 2 bases; nucleotides outside the gene matches: 4. CDR3 residues: CASSEADGTGAYEQYF. CDR3 coding DNA: TGTGCCAGCAGTGAAGCGGACGGGACAGGGGCCTACGAGCAGTACTTC.

J is TRBJ2-7 and V is TRBV6-5, with 8 positions matching TRBD1. Germline trimming cut 7 bases from V and 0 bases from J; bases unmatched to any gene: 5. CDR3 length equals 14 residues. The germline CDR1 and CDR2 sequences are MNHEY and SVGAGI. CDR3 in amino acids: CASTLTGDSYEQYF. The CDR3 DNA reads as TGTGCCAGCACCCTGACAGGGGACTCCTACGAGCAGTACTTC.

About this clone: This same CDR3 is encoded by further DNA sequences in the sample. The V gene is TRBV6-2 or TRBV6-3, the J gene TRBJ1-5; 9 positions match TRBD1. CDR1 is MNHEY, CDR2 SVGEGT, per germline. This CDR3 has 13 residues. With V trimmed by 6 bases and J by 5 bases, 2 bases remained unmatched. The CDR3 here is CASSRDRDQPQHF. CDR3 nucleotide sequence: TGTGCCAGCAGCCGGGACAGGGATCAGCCCCAGCATTTT.

This clone has more than one count but fewer than ten. J is TRBJ2-7 and V is TRBV28; 7 positions match TRBD1. CDR3 length: 15 amino acids. CDR1 and CDR2 from the germline V gene are MDHEN and SYDVKM. V was clipped by 6 bases and J by 2 bases; unmatched bases: 10. In DNA form, the CDR3 reads TGTGCCAGCAGCGAATCCGGGGACAGAACCTACGAGCAGTACTTC. Protein: CASSESGDRTYEQYF.

Only one count was recorded for this clone. CDR3 sequence (DNA): TGTGCCAGCACCTGGGAGGGGTACAATGAGCAGTTCTTC. Encoded protein: CASTWEGYNEQFF. V and J are TRBV7-3 and TRBJ2-1, with 7 nucleotides matching TRBD2. CDR3 size: 13 residues. The V segment lost 7 bases and the J segment 4 bases; nucleotides outside the gene matches: 4. CDR1 and CDR2 from the germline V gene are SGHTA and FQGTGA.